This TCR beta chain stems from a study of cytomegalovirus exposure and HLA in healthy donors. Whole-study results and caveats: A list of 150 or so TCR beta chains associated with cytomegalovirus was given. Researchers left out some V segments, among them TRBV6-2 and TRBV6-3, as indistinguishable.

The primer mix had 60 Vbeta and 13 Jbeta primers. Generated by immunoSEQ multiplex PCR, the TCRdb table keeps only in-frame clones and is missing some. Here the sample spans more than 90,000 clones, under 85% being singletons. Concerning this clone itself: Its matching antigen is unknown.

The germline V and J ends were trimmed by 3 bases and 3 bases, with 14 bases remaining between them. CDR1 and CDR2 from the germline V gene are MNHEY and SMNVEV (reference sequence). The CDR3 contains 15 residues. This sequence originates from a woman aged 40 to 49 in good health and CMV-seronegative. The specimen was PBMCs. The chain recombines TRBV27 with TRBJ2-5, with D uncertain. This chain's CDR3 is CASSFSHLIKETQYF. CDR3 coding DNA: TGTGCCAGCAGTTTTAGCCACTTAATTAAAGAGACCCAGTACTTC.